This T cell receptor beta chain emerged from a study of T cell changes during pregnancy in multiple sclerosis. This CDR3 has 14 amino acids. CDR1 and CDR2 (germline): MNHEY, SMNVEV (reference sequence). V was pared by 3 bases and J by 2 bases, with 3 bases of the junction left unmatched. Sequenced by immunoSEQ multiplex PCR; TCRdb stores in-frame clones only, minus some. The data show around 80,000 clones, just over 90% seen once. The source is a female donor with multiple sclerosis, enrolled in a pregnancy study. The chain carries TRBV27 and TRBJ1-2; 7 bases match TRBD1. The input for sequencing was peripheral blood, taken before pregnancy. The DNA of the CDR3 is TGTGCCAGCAGTTTTCGGGACAGCAACTATGGCTACACCTTC. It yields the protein CASSFRDSNYGYTF.